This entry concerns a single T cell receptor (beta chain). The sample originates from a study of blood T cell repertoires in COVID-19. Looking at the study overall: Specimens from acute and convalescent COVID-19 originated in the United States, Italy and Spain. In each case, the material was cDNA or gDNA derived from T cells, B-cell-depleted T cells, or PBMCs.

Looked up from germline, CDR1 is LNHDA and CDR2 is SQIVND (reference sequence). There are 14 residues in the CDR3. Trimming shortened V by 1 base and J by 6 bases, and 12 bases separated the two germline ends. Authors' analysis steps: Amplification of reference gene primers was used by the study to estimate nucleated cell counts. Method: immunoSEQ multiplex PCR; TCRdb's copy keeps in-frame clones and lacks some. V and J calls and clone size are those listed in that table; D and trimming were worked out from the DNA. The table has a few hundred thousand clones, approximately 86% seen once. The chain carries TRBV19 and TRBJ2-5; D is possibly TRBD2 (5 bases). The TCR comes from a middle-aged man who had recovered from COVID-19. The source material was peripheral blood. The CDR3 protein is CASSIGGLRKTQYF. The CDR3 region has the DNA TGTGCCAGTAGTATAGGAGGACTGAGAAAGACCCAGTACTTC.